This T cell receptor (beta chain) was recorded in a study of regulatory T cells in long-lasting Graves disease. This CDR3 spans 18 amino acids. The V and J ends lost 4 bases and 0 bases, in that order; junction bases with no gene match: 15. Germline V lookup: CDR1 DFQATT, CDR2 SNEGSKA (reference sequence). Time point specified: persistent/refractory GD, antithyroid drugs over 5 years with positive TRAb. Scientists built the TCR library using RNA that was extracted from PBMCs. The study, taken as a whole, reports: Favoring TRBV28, TRBJ1-2 and TRBJ2-5 was a feature seen in persistent disease.

The TCR beta library used iRepertoire HTBI primers with Arm-PCR amplification of CDR3. TCRdb re-called the multiplex PCR reads through MiXCR, storing one row per CDR3 protein. The data show about 470,000 distinct CDR3 sequences, around 20% seen once. This clonotype was seen at least ten times. The antigen remains unidentified. The rearrangement uses TRBV20-1 and TRBJ1-1; TRBD1 agrees at 9 bases. The sequencing here drew on peripheral blood mononuclear cells (PBMCs), taken when the disease was refractory, from a patient treated with antithyroid drugs. This TCR was sampled from a female donor with Graves disease. The CDR3 loop reads CSAIDKEGTGILNTEAFF. CDR3 in DNA: TGCAGTGCTATCGATAAGGAAGGGACAGGGATCCTGAACACTGAAGCTTTCTTT.